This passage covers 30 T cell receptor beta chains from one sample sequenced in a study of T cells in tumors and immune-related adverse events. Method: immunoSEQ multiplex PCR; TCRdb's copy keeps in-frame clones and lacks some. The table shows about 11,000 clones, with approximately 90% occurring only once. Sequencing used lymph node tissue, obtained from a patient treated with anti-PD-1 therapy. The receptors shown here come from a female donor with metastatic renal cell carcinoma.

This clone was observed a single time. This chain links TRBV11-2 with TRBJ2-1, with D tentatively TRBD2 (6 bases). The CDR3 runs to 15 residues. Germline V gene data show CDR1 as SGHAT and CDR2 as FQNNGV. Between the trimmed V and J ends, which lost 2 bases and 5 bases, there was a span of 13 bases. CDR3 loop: CASSLRASVDNEQFF. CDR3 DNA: TGTGCCAGCAGCTTAAGGGCTAGCGTGGACAATGAGCAGTTCTTC.

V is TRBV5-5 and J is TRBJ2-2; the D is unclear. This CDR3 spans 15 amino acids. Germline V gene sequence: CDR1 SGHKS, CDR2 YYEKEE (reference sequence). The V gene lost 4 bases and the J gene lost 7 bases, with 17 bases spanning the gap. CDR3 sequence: CASSPSTFPNGELFF. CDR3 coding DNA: TGTGCCAGCAGCCCTTCGACCTTCCCAAACGGGGAGCTGTTTTTT.

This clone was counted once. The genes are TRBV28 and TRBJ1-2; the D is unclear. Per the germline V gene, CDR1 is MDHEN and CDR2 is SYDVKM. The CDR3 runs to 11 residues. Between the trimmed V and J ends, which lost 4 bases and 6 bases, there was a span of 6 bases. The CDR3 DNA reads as TGTGCCAGCAGTTACGACGATGGCTACACCTTC. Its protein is CASSYDDGYTF.

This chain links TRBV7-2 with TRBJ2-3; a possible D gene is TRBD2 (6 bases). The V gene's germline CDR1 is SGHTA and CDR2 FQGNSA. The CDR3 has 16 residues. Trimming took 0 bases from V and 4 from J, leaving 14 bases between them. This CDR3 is CASSLATGASSDTQYF. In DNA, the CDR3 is TGTGCCAGCAGCTTAGCGACGGGAGCTTCTTCAGATACGCAGTATTTT.

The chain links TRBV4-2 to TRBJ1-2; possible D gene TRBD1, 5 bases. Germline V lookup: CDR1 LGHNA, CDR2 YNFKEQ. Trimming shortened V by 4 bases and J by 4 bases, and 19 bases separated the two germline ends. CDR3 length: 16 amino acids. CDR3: CASSPSPTDLGYGYTF. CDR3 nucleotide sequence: TGTGCCAGCAGCCCCTCCCCGACAGACTTGGGCTATGGCTACACCTTC.

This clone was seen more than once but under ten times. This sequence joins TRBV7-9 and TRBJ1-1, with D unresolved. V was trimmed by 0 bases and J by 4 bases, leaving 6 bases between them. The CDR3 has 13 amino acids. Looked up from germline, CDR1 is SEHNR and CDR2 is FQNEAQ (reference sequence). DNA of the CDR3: TGTGCCAGCAGCTTAGCACTGGTCACTGAAGCTTTCTTT. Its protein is CASSLALVTEAFF.

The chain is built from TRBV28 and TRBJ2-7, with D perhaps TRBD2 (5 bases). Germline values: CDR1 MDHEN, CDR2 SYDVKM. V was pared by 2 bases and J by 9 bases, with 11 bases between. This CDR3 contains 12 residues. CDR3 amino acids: CASSLPRGGQYF. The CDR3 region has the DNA TGTGCCAGCAGTTTACCTCGGGGTGGGCAGTACTTC.

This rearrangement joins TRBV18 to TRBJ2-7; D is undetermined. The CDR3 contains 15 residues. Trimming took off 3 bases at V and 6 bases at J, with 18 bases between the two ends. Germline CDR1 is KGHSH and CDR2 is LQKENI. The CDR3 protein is CASSPPNLTPAEQYF. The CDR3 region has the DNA TGTGCCAGCTCACCCCCTAACCTGACTCCGGCCGAGCAGTACTTC.

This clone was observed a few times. The CDR3 loop is CASSQGGDEQFF. CDR3 nucleotides: TGTGCCAGCAGTCAGGGGGGGGATGAGCAGTTCTTC. V is TRBV6-5 and J is TRBJ2-1, with D perhaps being TRBD1 or TRBD2 (7 bases each). Germline CDR1 MNHEY, CDR2 SVGAGI. V was shortened by 5 bases and J by 8 bases, with 10 bases between the two germline ends. This CDR3 comprises 12 residues.

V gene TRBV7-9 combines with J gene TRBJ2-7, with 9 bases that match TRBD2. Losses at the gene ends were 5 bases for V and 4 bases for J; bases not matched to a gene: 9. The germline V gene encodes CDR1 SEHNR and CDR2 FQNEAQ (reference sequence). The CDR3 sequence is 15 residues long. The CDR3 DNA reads TGTGCCAGCAGCCGCTTAGCGGGAGCAGGGTACGAGCAGTACTTC. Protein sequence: CASSRLAGAGYEQYF.

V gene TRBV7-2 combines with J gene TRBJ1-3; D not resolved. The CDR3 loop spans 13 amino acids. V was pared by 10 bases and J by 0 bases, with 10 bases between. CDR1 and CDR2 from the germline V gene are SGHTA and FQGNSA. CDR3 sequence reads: CATLDRSGNTIYF. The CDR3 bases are TGTGCCACCCTTGACCGCTCTGGAAACACCATATATTTT.

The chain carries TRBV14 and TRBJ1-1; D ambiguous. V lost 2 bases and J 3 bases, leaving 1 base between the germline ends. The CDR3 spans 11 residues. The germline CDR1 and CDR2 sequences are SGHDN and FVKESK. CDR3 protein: CASSQYTEAFF. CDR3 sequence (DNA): TGTGCCAGCAGCCAATACACTGAAGCTTTCTTT.

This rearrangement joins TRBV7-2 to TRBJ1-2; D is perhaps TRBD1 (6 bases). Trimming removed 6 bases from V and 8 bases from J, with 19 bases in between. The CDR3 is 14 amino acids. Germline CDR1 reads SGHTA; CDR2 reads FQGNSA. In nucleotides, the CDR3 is TGTGCCAGCAGTTTATTTGACAGGATGGAAGGCTACACCTTC. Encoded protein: CASSLFDRMEGYTF. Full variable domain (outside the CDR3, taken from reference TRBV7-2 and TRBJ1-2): GAGVSQSPSNKVTEKGKDVELRCDPISGHTALYWYRQSLGQGLEFLIYFQGNSAPDKSGLPSDRFSAERTGGSVSTLTIQRTQQEDSAVYLCASSLFDRMEGYTFGSGTRLTVV.

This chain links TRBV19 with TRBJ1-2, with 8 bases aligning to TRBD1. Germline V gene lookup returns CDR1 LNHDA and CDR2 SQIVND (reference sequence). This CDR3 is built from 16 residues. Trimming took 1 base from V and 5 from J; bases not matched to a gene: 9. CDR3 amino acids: CASSIALTGENYGYTF. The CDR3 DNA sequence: TGTGCCAGTAGTATAGCCTTGACAGGGGAGAATTATGGCTACACCTTC.

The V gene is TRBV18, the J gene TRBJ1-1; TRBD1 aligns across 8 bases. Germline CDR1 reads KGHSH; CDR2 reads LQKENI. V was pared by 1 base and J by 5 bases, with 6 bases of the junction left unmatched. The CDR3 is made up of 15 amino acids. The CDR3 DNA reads TGTGCCAGCTCACCACGTCAGGGGGCAAGTACTGAAGCTTTCTTT. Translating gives CASSPRQGASTEAFF.

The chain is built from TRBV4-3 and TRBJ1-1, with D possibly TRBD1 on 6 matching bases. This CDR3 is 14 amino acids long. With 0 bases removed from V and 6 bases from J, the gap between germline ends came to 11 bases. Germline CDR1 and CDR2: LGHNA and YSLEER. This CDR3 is CASSQDTRGSEAFF. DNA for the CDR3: TGCGCCAGCAGCCAAGATACCAGGGGTTCTGAAGCTTTCTTT.

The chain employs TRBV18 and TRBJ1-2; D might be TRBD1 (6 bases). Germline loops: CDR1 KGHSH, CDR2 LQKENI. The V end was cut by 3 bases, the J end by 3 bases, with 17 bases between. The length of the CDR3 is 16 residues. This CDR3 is CASSPSQGFADYGYTF. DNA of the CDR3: TGTGCCAGCTCACCGTCCCAGGGGTTTGCAGACTATGGCTACACCTTC.

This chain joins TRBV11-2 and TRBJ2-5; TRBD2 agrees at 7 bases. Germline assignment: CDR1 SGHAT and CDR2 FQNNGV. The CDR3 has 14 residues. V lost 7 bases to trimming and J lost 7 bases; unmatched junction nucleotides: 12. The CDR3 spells CASTPPVRGGTQYF. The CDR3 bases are TGTGCCAGCACCCCCCCTGTCCGCGGGGGGACCCAGTACTTC.

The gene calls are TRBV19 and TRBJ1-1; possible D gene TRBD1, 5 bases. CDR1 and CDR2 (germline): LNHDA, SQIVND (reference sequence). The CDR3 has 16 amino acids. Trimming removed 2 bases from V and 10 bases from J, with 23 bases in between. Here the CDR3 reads CASSIKEGRLATAAFF. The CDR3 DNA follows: TGTGCCAGTAGTATAAAGGAGGGGCGGCTCGCCACAGCAGCTTTCTTT.

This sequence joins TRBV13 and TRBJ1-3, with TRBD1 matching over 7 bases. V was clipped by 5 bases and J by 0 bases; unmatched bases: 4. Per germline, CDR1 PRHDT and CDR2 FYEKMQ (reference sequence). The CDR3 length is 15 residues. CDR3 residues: CASSPRDSSGNTIYF. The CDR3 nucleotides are TGTGCCAGCAGCCCAAGGGACAGCTCTGGAAACACCATATATTTT.

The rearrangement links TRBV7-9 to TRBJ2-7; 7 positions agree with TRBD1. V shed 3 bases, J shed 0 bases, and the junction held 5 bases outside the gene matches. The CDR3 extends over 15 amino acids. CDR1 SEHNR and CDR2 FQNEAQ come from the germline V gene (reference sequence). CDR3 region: CASSFDRVSSYEQYF. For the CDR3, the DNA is TGTGCCAGCAGCTTCGACAGGGTGAGCTCCTACGAGCAGTACTTC.

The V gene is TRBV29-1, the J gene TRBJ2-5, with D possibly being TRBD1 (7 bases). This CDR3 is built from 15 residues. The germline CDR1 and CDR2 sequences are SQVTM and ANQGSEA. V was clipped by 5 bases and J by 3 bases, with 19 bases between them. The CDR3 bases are TGCAGCGTTACCGGCGGGACAGTACCGAAAGAGACCCAGTACTTC. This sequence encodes CSVTGGTVPKETQYF.

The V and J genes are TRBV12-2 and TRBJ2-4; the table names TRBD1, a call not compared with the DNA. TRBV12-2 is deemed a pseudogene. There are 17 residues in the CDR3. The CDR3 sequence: CASRSGARDRGLNIQYF. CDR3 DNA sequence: TGTGCAAGTCGCTCCGGCGCCCGGGACAGGGGGCTGAACATTCAGTACTTC.

The CDR3 region is CASSDQRESYEQYF. The CDR3 DNA sequence: TGTGCCAGCAGTGATCAGAGAGAATCCTACGAGCAGTACTTC. The rearrangement joins TRBV2 to TRBJ2-7, with D unclear. CDR3 length: 14 residues. Germline V gene lookup returns CDR1 SNHLY and CDR2 FYNNEI. The V gene lost 3 bases and the J gene lost 1 base, with 10 bases spanning the gap. Complete variable domain (other parts from reference TRBV2 and TRBJ2-7): EPEVTQTPSHQVTQMGQEVILRCVPISNHLYFYWYRQILGQKVEFLVSFYNNEISEKSEIFDDQFSVERPDGSNFTLKIRSTKLEDSAMYFCASSDQRESYEQYFGPGTRLTVT.

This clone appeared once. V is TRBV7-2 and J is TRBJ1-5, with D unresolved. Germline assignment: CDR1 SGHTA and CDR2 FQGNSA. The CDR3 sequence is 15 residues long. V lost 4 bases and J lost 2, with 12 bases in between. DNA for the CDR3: TGTGCCAGCAGCTATCAAGCTGGCGGCAATCAGCCCCAGCATTTT. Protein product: CASSYQAGGNQPQHF.

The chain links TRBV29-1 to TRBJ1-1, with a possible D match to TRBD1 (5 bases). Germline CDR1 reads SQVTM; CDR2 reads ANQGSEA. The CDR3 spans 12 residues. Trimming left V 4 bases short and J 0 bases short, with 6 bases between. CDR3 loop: CSVVDMNTEAFF. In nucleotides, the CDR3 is TGCAGCGTTGTGGACATGAACACTGAAGCTTTCTTT.

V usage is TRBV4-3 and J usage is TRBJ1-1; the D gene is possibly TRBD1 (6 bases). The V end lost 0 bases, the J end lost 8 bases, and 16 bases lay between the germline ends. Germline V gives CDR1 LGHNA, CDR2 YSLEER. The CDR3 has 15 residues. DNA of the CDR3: TGCGCCAGCAGCCAAGAGGGGGGAACAGGGACAGAAGCTTTCTTT. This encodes CASSQEGGTGTEAFF.

CDR3 loop: CASSLSGLNTEAFF. The CDR3 DNA sequence: TGTGCCAGCAGTCTCTCGGGGTTGAACACTGAAGCTTTCTTT. The chain joins TRBV2 to TRBJ1-1, with D unresolved. From germline, CDR1 is SNHLY and CDR2 FYNNEI. The CDR3 is 14 amino acids. With 5 bases removed from V and 0 bases from J, the gap between germline ends came to 10 bases.

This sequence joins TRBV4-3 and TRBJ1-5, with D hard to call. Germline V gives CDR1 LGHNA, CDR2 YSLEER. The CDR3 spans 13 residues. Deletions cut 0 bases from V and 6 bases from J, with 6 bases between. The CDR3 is CASSQDYAQPQHF. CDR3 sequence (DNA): TGCGCCAGCAGCCAAGATTATGCTCAGCCCCAGCATTTT.

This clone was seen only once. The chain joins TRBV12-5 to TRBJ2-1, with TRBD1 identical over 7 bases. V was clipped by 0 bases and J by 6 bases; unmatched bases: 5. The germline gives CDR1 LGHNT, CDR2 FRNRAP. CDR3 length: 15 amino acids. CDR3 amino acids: CASGLVQTGFNEQFF. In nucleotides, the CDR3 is TGTGCTAGTGGTTTGGTACAGACAGGGTTCAATGAGCAGTTCTTC.